The 16 T cell receptor beta chains below come from one sample, sequenced in a study of T-cell memory formation after mild COVID-19. TCRdb re-analysed the 5' RACE reads in MiXCR, keeping a single row per CDR3 protein. Among hundreds of thousands of distinct CDR3 sequences listed, 20% to 25% were seen once. The sequenced material came from PBMCs or a T cell subset sorted from them (not recorded which). These receptors originate from an adult woman who had mild COVID-19 (a few samples of this study predate the infection). Cell type and time point are not known.

V usage is TRBV5-4 and J usage is TRBJ2-7, with 9 bases fitting TRBD2. The CDR3 covers 15 residues. Germline V gene data show CDR1 as SGHNT and CDR2 as YYREEE (reference sequence). V was clipped by 4 bases and J by 4 bases; unmatched bases: 9. DNA of the CDR3: TGTGCCAGCAGCATAGGGACTAGCACAGGGTACGAGCAGTACTTC. It encodes CASSIGTSTGYEQYF.

This clonotype was detected many times. CDR3 in DNA: TGTGCCAGCAGCCAAGATTTTGGGGGGCCGAGAACAGATACGCAGTATTTT. Protein product: CASSQDFGGPRTDTQYF. The chain has TRBV4-2 and TRBJ2-3; either TRBD1 or TRBD2 may supply D (6 bases each). Germline V lookup: CDR1 LGHNA, CDR2 YNFKEQ. Between the trimmed V and J ends, which lost 0 bases and 3 bases, there was a span of 16 bases. The CDR3 sequence is 17 residues long.

This sequence joins TRBV7-9 and TRBJ2-3; 7 bases align to TRBD2. The CDR3 has 17 amino acids. Trimming cost V 4 bases and J 2 bases; bases outside gene matches: 12. The germline CDR1 and CDR2 sequences are SEHNR and FQNEAQ (reference sequence). In DNA form, the CDR3 reads TGTGCCAGCAGCTCCCCCCTCGACCGGGACTACACAGATACGCAGTATTTT. Amino acid sequence: CASSSPLDRDYTDTQYF.

V gene TRBV7-2 combines with J gene TRBJ1-2, with TRBD1 as a possible D gene (5 bases). The germline V gene encodes CDR1 SGHTA and CDR2 FQGNSA. The ends were cut back, 7 bases at V and 4 bases at J, with 19 bases in the middle. This CDR3 is built from 15 residues. Here the CDR3 DNA reads TGTGCCAGCACCACCGGCCAGGGACGGAGCTATGGCTACACCTTC. Its translation: CASTTGQGRSYGYTF. Full variable domain (rest looked up from reference TRBV7-2 and TRBJ1-2): GAGVSQSPSNKVTEKGKDVELRCDPISGHTALYWYRQSLGQGLEFLIYFQGNSAPDKSGLPSDRFSAERTGGSVSTLTIQRTQQEDSAVYLCASTTGQGRSYGYTFGSGTRLTVV.

This clonotype came up many times. V and J are TRBV7-2 and TRBJ2-7; D is perhaps TRBD1 (5 bases). The CDR3 is 14 amino acids. The germline gives CDR1 SGHTA, CDR2 FQGNSA. The V end was cut by 1 base, the J end by 1 base, with 8 bases between. CDR3 bases: TGTGCCAGCAGCTTAGGAAGGGGATCCTACGAGCAGTACTTC. This translates into CASSLGRGSYEQYF.

This clonotype came up many times. The junction departs from germline at one end; a sequencing error may be responsible. This chain joins TRBV4-3 and TRBJ2-7; 11 nucleotides agree with TRBD1. Germline lookup yields CDR1 LGHNA and CDR2 YSLEER. The CDR3 is 14 residues long. CDR3 sequence: CASSPGQGDYEQYF. The CDR3 bases are TGTGCCAGCAGCCCGGGACAGGGGGACTACGAGCAGTACTTC.

The chain joins TRBV20-1 to TRBJ1-2; a possible D gene is TRBD1 (5 bases). CDR3 length: 14 residues. V was shortened by 2 bases and J by 2 bases, with 12 bases between the two germline ends. Germline lookup yields CDR1 DFQATT and CDR2 SNEGSKA (reference sequence). The CDR3 spells CSARYVWGNYGYTF. CDR3 in DNA: TGCAGTGCTAGATACGTATGGGGGAACTATGGCTACACCTTC.

This rearrangement joins TRBV5-5 to TRBJ2-2; TRBD2 aligns across 14 bases. Germline V gene data show CDR1 as SGHKS and CDR2 as YYEKEE (reference sequence). The CDR3 has 17 residues. The ends lost 1 base at V and 4 bases at J; junction bases unmatched: 3. DNA for the CDR3: TGTGCCAGCAGCTTGTGGACTAGCGGGAGGCCCACCGGGGAGCTGTTTTTT. Amino acid sequence: CASSLWTSGRPTGELFF.

This clonotype was detected only a few times. The V and J genes are TRBV29-1 and TRBJ1-2; 8 bases are shared with TRBD1. From germline, CDR1 is SQVTM and CDR2 ANQGSEA. J lost 4 bases, V lost 5 bases, and 6 bases had no gene match. CDR3 size: 13 residues. The CDR3 coding sequence is TGCAGCGTTATTACAGGGGGGTTCTATGGCTACACCTTC. This sequence encodes CSVITGGFYGYTF.

This chain links TRBV6-6 with TRBJ1-6; 9 nucleotides match TRBD1. The germline V gene encodes CDR1 MNHNY and CDR2 SVGAGI (reference sequence). Trimming removed 7 bases from V and 7 bases from J; junction bases left unmatched: 5. The CDR3 loop spans 14 amino acids. CDR3 loop: CASTGTGPNSPLHF. The CDR3 DNA reads as TGTGCCAGCACCGGGACAGGGCCCAATTCACCCCTCCACTTT.

This chain uses TRBV27 with TRBJ1-2; perhaps TRBD1 as D (5 bases). This CDR3 contains 15 residues. V lost 4 bases and J lost 3, with 15 bases in between. CDR1 and CDR2 (germline): MNHEY, SMNVEV (reference sequence). CDR3: CASSSPIRGDYGYTF. CDR3 nucleotide sequence: TGTGCCAGCAGTTCCCCCATTCGGGGGGACTATGGCTACACCTTC.

This clonotype has more than one count but fewer than ten. The V and J genes are TRBV7-2 and TRBJ2-3, with D perhaps TRBD1 or TRBD2 (5 bases each). The V gene lost 11 bases and the J gene lost 1 base, with 22 bases spanning the gap. Germline V lookup: CDR1 SGHTA, CDR2 FQGNSA. This CDR3 is built from 16 residues. The DNA of the CDR3 is TGTGCCCCTACGACGGGGCCGGGACCTGGCACAGATACGCAGTATTTT. Amino acids: CAPTTGPGPGTDTQYF.

The V gene is TRBV5-1, the J gene TRBJ2-6; either TRBD1 or TRBD2 may supply D (5 bases each). The CDR3 loop spans 19 amino acids. V was shortened by 4 bases and J by 1 base, with 21 bases between the two germline ends. CDR1 and CDR2 from the germline V gene are SGHRS and YFSETQ. CDR3 sequence reads: CASSLTGPPELSGANVLTF. As DNA, the CDR3 is TGCGCCAGCAGCCTTACGGGACCGCCCGAGCTTTCTGGGGCCAACGTCCTGACTTTC.

This chain connects TRBV7-3 to TRBJ1-2; D is ambiguous. Germline V gene data show CDR1 as SGHTA and CDR2 as FQGTGA. The CDR3 covers 17 residues. V lost 4 bases, J lost 0 bases, and 18 bases lay in between. The CDR3 is CASSSPPLRGANYGYTF. The CDR3 DNA is TGTGCCAGCAGCTCCCCCCCTCTCCGGGGAGCTAACTATGGCTACACCTTC.

In this sample, this clonotype turned up a few times. The rearrangement uses TRBV7-2 and TRBJ2-1; 8 bases map to TRBD2. CDR1 is SGHTA, CDR2 FQGNSA, per germline. The V gene end was trimmed by 3 bases and the J gene end by 12 bases; junction bases not matched to a gene: 4. CDR3 length equals 12 residues. The chain's CDR3 is CASSFLTSVQFF. The CDR3 DNA sequence: TGTGCCAGCAGCTTCCTGACTAGCGTGCAGTTCTTC.

The chain is built from TRBV20-1 and TRBJ2-1; 12 bases map to TRBD2. CDR3 size: 14 residues. Germline CDR1 and CDR2: DFQATT and SNEGSKA (reference sequence). V was pared by 3 bases and J by 12 bases, with 9 bases of the junction left unmatched. CDR3 loop: CSASSSSGGAGQFF. The CDR3 DNA is TGCAGTGCTAGCTCCTCTAGCGGGGGGGCCGGGCAGTTCTTC.